The 20 T cell receptor beta chains below all came from one sample that was sequenced in a study of cytomegalovirus exposure and HLA in healthy donors. The PCR contained 60 Vbeta and 13 Jbeta primers. Assay used: immunoSEQ multiplex PCR; TCRdb lists only in-frame clones, some missing. The sample contains about 200,000 clones, 65% to 80% of which appear only once. Sequenced input: PBMCs. The source of these receptors is a man aged 50-59 years in good health and CMV-seronegative.

The V gene is TRBV5-1, the J gene TRBJ1-5, with D uncertain. In germline, CDR1 is SGHRS, CDR2 YFSETQ. V lost 4 bases, J lost 0 bases, and 11 bases lay in between. The CDR3 totals 15 residues. CDR3 protein: CASSRLGDSNQPQHF. The CDR3, as DNA: TGCGCCAGCAGCCGACTAGGAGATAGCAATCAGCCCCAGCATTTT.

The DNA of the CDR3 is TGTGCCAGCAGTTTATGGGTGGGCAGGGGAGGGACTGAAGCTTTCTTT. Translated, it gives CASSLWVGRGGTEAFF. This chain uses TRBV28 with TRBJ1-1; D is perhaps TRBD1 (6 bases). Germline V gene lookup returns CDR1 MDHEN and CDR2 SYDVKM. Trimming cost V 0 bases and J 5 bases, with 16 bases left between them. The CDR3 covers 16 residues.

The V gene is TRBV29-1, the J gene TRBJ2-5; 9 bases are shared with TRBD1. The tail of the sequence fits TRBJ2-7 better, so the J call may be wrong. The CDR3 runs to 14 residues. Germline CDR1 is SQVTM and CDR2 is ANQGSEA. The CDR3, as DNA: TGCAGCGCAAAGCCGGGACAGGGATTTGGCGAGCAGTACTTC. Translated: CSAKPGQGFGEQYF.

The J gene is TRBJ2-5, the V gene TRBV30; D is possibly TRBD2 (5 bases). The CDR3 has 14 amino acids. Germline V lookup: CDR1 GTSNPN, CDR2 SVGIG (reference sequence). V was shortened by 4 bases and J by 1 base, with 13 bases between the two germline ends. CDR3 DNA: TGTGCCTGGAATTCGGGGTCTGTCCAAGAGACCCAGTACTTC. Protein: CAWNSGSVQETQYF. The entire variable domain, with the rest obtained from reference TRBV30 and TRBJ2-5, is as follows: SQTIHQWPATLVQPVGSPLSLECTVEGTSNPNLYWYRQAAGRGLQLLFYSVGIGQISSEVPQNLSASRPQDRQFILSSKKLLLSDSGFYLCAWNSGSVQETQYFGPGTRLLVL.

The CDR3 protein is CASSPGRMTYEQYF. CDR3 bases: TGTGCCAGCAGCCCCGGCAGGATGACCTACGAGCAGTACTTC. The chain joins TRBV7-2 to TRBJ2-7; D ambiguous. Germline CDR1 is SGHTA and CDR2 is FQGNSA. V gave up 5 bases and J gave up 2 bases, with 13 bases separating them. This CDR3 is 14 amino acids long.

A note on this clone: Other DNA sequences in the sample encode the same CDR3. The chain has TRBV28 and TRBJ1-2; D perhaps matches TRBD1 (5 bases). Germline assignment: CDR1 MDHEN and CDR2 SYDVKM. The CDR3 runs 12 residues. V was cut by 8 bases and J by 4 bases, with 11 bases left in between. The CDR3, as DNA: TGTGCCAGCCGGACGGGGGTCTATGGCTACACCTTC. As protein: CASRTGVYGYTF.

Written as DNA, the CDR3 is TGTGCCACCAGCGTCCTCCAGGGATCGGCCGGGGAGCTGTTTTTT. It is translated as CATSVLQGSAGELFF. This sequence joins TRBV15 and TRBJ2-2; tentative D call: TRBD1 (5 bases). CDR1 is LNHNV, CDR2 YYDKDF, per germline (reference sequence). Trimming left V 5 bases short and J 6 bases short, with 16 bases between. The CDR3 is made up of 15 amino acids.

The V and J genes are TRBV7-9 and TRBJ2-7; 9 bases match TRBD1. The CDR3 is made up of 16 amino acids. In germline, CDR1 is SEHNR, CDR2 FQNEAQ (reference sequence). The J segment lost 2 bases and the V segment lost 3 bases, leaving 8 bases of the junction unmatched. CDR3: CASSLHRGRLTYEQYF. DNA of the CDR3: TGTGCCAGCAGCTTGCACAGGGGGCGCCTTACCTACGAGCAGTACTTC.

The chain recombines TRBV6-4 with TRBJ2-2, with 11 bases lining up with TRBD1. After removal of 6 bases from V and 4 bases from J, the junction contained 1 base not matched to a gene. Per germline, CDR1 MRHNA and CDR2 SNTAGT. The CDR3 consists of 14 residues. This CDR3 reads CASSGTGGTGELFF. CDR3 DNA: TGTGCCAGCAGCGGGACAGGGGGCACCGGGGAGCTGTTTTTT.

This sequence joins TRBV9 and TRBJ2-7; D is ambiguous. The CDR3 sequence is 15 residues long. Germline CDR1 is SGDLS and CDR2 is YYNGEE. The V end lost 0 bases, the J end lost 4 bases, and 14 bases lay between the germline ends. The CDR3 nucleotides are TGTGCCAGCAGCGTAGGTGCAACCGAGAGGTACGAGCAGTACTTC. Residues: CASSVGATERYEQYF. The variable domain in full, completed from reference TRBV9 and TRBJ2-7, reads DSGVTQTPKHLITATGQRVTLRCSPRSGDLSVYWYQQSLDQGLQFLIQYYNGEERAKGNILERFSAQQFPDLHSELNLSSLELGDSALYFCASSVGATERYEQYFGPGTRLTVT.

In this sample, this clone turned up a few times. The CDR3: CAWSVSDRGGQQHF. The CDR3 bases are TGTGCCTGGAGTGTCTCGGACAGGGGCGGCCAGCAGCATTTT. This rearrangement joins TRBV30 to TRBJ1-5; 9 positions agree with TRBD1. The CDR3 is 14 residues long. Looked up from germline, CDR1 is GTSNPN and CDR2 is SVGIG (reference sequence). The V segment lost 0 bases and the J segment 13 bases; nucleotides outside the gene matches: 10.

This chain connects TRBV9 to TRBJ2-3, with no clear D. The CDR3 sequence is 13 residues long. Germline values: CDR1 SGDLS, CDR2 YYNGEE. Trimming stripped 2 bases from V and 0 bases from J, with 4 bases between. This CDR3 reads CASSVTSTDTQYF. The CDR3 nucleotides are TGTGCCAGCAGCGTCACTAGCACAGATACGCAGTATTTT.

The chain carries TRBV2 and TRBJ1-1, with D perhaps matching TRBD1 (6 bases). The CDR3 extends over 13 amino acids. Trimming cost V 3 bases and J 3 bases, with 8 bases left between them. CDR1 is SNHLY and CDR2 is FYNNEI in the germline V gene. The CDR3 DNA follows: TGTGCCAGCAGTGACACAGGGTACACTGAAGCTTTCTTT. Protein: CASSDTGYTEAFF. Variable domain in full (rest from reference TRBV2 and TRBJ1-1): EPEVTQTPSHQVTQMGQEVILRCVPISNHLYFYWYRQILGQKVEFLVSFYNNEISEKSEIFDDQFSVERPDGSNFTLKIRSTKLEDSAMYFCASSDTGYTEAFFGQGTRLTVV.

A note on this clone: Without the conserved terminal phenylalanine or tryptophan, this CDR3 likely stems from a read error. The DNA is omitted, as the CDR3 cannot be located on it reliably, and the CDR3 follows TCRdb's listing. The CDR3 sequence is CASRLAGTVL. The chain joins TRBV12-2 to TRBJ2-2; TRBD1, as called in the table, went unchecked against the DNA. TRBV12-2 is labeled a pseudogene. Ends included, the CDR3 has 10 residues.

The V and J genes are TRBV27 and TRBJ2-1; 10 bases line up with TRBD2. The CDR3 is 15 residues long. Germline values: CDR1 MNHEY, CDR2 SMNVEV (reference sequence). V shed 6 bases and J 4 bases; nucleotides not matched to a gene: 6. The CDR3 nucleotides are TGTGCCAGCAGCACAAGCGGGAGGGCATACAATGAGCAGTTCTTC. Amino acid sequence: CASSTSGRAYNEQFF.

This clone was recorded only once. The rearrangement links TRBV30 to TRBJ2-2; the D is unclear. Looked up from germline, CDR1 is GTSNPN and CDR2 is SVGIG (reference sequence). The CDR3 has 14 residues. Trimming removed 1 base from V and 4 bases from J, with 10 bases in between. CDR3 nucleotides: TGTGCCTGGAGTGCCCGCGGCAGCACCGGGGAGCTGTTTTTT. Translating gives CAWSARGSTGELFF.

The CDR3 nucleotides are TGTGCCAGCAGTCATCCTAGCGGGGAAGTAAAAGAGACCCAGTACTTC. Its protein is CASSHPSGEVKETQYF. The V and J genes are TRBV2 and TRBJ2-5, with 9 bases lining up with TRBD2. V lost 5 bases, J lost 3 bases, and 10 bases stayed unmatched. Germline V gene data show CDR1 as SNHLY and CDR2 as FYNNEI. The length of the CDR3 is 16 residues.

J is TRBJ1-4 and V is TRBV28; 7 nucleotides match TRBD1. The CDR3 has 16 residues. V was pared by 4 bases and J by 0 bases, with 5 bases of the junction left unmatched. Germline V lookup: CDR1 MDHEN, CDR2 SYDVKM. The CDR3 spells CASSWGQKSTNEKLFF. For the CDR3, the DNA is TGTGCCAGCAGTTGGGGACAGAAGTCAACTAATGAAAAACTGTTTTTT.

The chain recombines TRBV5-6 with TRBJ1-4, with TRBD1 matching 7 bases. This CDR3 spans 15 amino acids. The germline V gene has CDR1 SGHDT and CDR2 YYEEEE. The J segment lost 2 bases and the V segment lost 8 bases, leaving 9 bases of the junction unmatched. The CDR3 here is CASLPAGQTNEKLFF. DNA for the CDR3: TGTGCCAGTCTCCCTGCGGGACAGACTAATGAAAAACTGTTTTTT.

The chain carries TRBV4-1 and TRBJ2-5, with 12 bases fitting TRBD2. The better agreement between TRBJ2-7 and the DNA end casts doubt on the J call. The CDR3 length is 16 residues. The germline V gene encodes CDR1 MGHRA and CDR2 YSYEKL. CDR3 protein: CASSHPSSGGGHEQYF. Written as DNA, the CDR3 is TGCGCCAGCAGCCATCCCTCTAGCGGGGGGGGCCACGAGCAGTACTTC.